Below are 21 T cell receptor beta chains sequenced from a single sample in a study of Ad26.COV2.S vaccination and SARS-CoV-2 variants. Sequencing was performed with immunoSEQ multiplex PCR; in TCRdb, only in-frame clones are kept and a portion is missing. The repertoire holds about 350,000 clones, with roughly 84% as singletons. The treatment here: about 20 received Ad26.COV2.S at low or high dose, single or two shots; about 5 received placebo; per-sample allocation not given. All samples were drawn on day 63, counting from the first vaccine or placebo injection. Material: peripheral blood, obtained in a trial of Ad26.COV2.S vaccine versus placebo. The receptors were sampled from a person between 18 and 60 years old who received the Ad26.COV2.S COVID-19 vaccine or a placebo.

The CDR3 loop is CASKETRADYGYTF. In DNA form, the CDR3 reads TGTGCCAGCAAGGAGACCCGGGCAGACTATGGCTACACCTTC. The chain joins TRBV2 to TRBJ1-2; no firm D call. Germline V CDR1 and CDR2: SNHLY, FYNNEI. The CDR3 runs to 14 residues. Trimming cost V 7 bases and J 3 bases, with 15 bases left between them.

This chain uses TRBV30 with TRBJ2-2, with D uncertain. Per germline, CDR1 GTSNPN and CDR2 SVGIG (reference sequence). Deletions cut 2 bases from V and 6 bases from J, with 10 bases between. This CDR3 has 13 residues. Here the CDR3 reads CAWSSTGPGELFF. As DNA, the CDR3 is TGTGCCTGGAGTTCTACGGGTCCCGGGGAGCTGTTTTTT.

This clone was detected a few times. V gene TRBV7-2 combines with J gene TRBJ1-1; 8 bases are a match to TRBD1. The V segment lost 5 bases and the J segment 4 bases; nucleotides outside the gene matches: 6. The CDR3 contains 14 residues. Germline V gives CDR1 SGHTA, CDR2 FQGNSA. The CDR3 DNA reads as TGTGCCAGCAGCCGGGACAGGCGCTTCACTGAAGCTTTCTTT. It yields the protein CASSRDRRFTEAFF.

This clone is classed as medium-sized. This chain links TRBV3-1 (or the pseudogene TRBV3-2) with TRBJ2-7; TRBD2 matches 8 bases. CDR1 is LGHDT and CDR2 is YNNKEL in the germline V gene (reference sequence). The CDR3 is made up of 17 amino acids. Trimming cost V 0 bases and J 0 bases; bases outside gene matches: 7. The DNA for the CDR3 is TGTGCCAGCAGCCAAGAAGTTTTAGCGGGGCCCTCCTACGAGCAGTACTTC. This gives the protein CASSQEVLAGPSYEQYF.

This chain joins TRBV7-9 and TRBJ2-7; 9 nucleotides line up with TRBD1. This CDR3 is 17 amino acids long. Germline V CDR1 and CDR2: SEHNR, FQNEAQ (reference sequence). V dropped 5 bases and J dropped 2; count of bases not matched to a gene: 13. CDR3 DNA: TGTGCCAGCAGCCAACGTCGTAACGGACAGGGGACCTACGAGCAGTACTTC. Translating it yields CASSQRRNGQGTYEQYF. Combining the CDR3 with reference TRBV7-9 and TRBJ2-7 gives the whole variable domain DTGVSQNPRHKITKRGQNVTFRCDPISEHNRLYWYRQTLGQGPEFLTYFQNEAQLEKSRLLSDRFSAERPKGSFSTLEIQRTEQGDSAMYLCASSQRRNGQGTYEQYFGPGTRLTVT.

This chain links TRBV27 with TRBJ2-7, with 8 bases lining up with TRBD1. Germline lookup yields CDR1 MNHEY and CDR2 SMNVEV (reference sequence). V gave up 7 bases and J gave up 3 bases; unmatched junction bases: 5. The CDR3 has 13 amino acids. The CDR3 DNA follows: TGTGCCAGCAAGCGGACAGGGAGCTACGAGCAGTACTTC. Protein sequence: CASKRTGSYEQYF.

This clone was recorded many times. This CDR3 is also generated by other DNA sequences in the sample. The J gene is TRBJ2-7, the V gene TRBV9; D is uncertain. Between the trimmed V and J ends, which lost 0 bases and 0 bases, there was a span of 10 bases. The CDR3 runs to 15 residues. CDR1 and CDR2 (germline): SGDLS, YYNGEE. The CDR3 loop is CASSVGGGDSYEQYF. The CDR3 region has the DNA TGTGCCAGCAGCGTAGGCGGTGGGGACTCCTACGAGCAGTACTTC.

V usage is TRBV27 and J usage is TRBJ1-2; D gene unclear. This CDR3 is 13 amino acids long. Germline CDR1 and CDR2: MNHEY and SMNVEV (reference sequence). Trimming left V 8 bases short and J 7 bases short, with 17 bases between. The CDR3 DNA sequence: TGTGCCAGCGGAAGCGGTGGGGTAGGTGGCTACACCTTC. This encodes CASGSGGVGGYTF.

This sequence joins TRBV19 and TRBJ2-4; D not certain. Trimming pared 4 bases from V and 0 bases from J, leaving 7 bases between. The CDR3 runs 14 residues. CDR1 is LNHDA and CDR2 is SQIVND in the germline V gene (reference sequence). The CDR3 sequence: CASSTNIAKNIQYF. The CDR3 DNA is TGTGCCAGTAGTACGAATATAGCCAAAAACATTCAGTACTTC. Full variable domain (rest looked up from reference TRBV19 and TRBJ2-4): DGGITQSPKYLFRKEGQNVTLSCEQNLNHDAMYWYRQDPGQGLRLIYYSQIVNDFQKGDIAEGYSVSREKKESFPLTVTSAQKNPTAFYLCASSTNIAKNIQYFGAGTRLSVL.

The rearrangement uses TRBV19 and TRBJ2-1; D is ambiguous. The CDR3 spans 14 residues. V was pared by 5 bases and J by 3 bases, with 11 bases between. Germline-derived CDR1 and CDR2 are LNHDA and SQIVND (reference sequence). In DNA form, the CDR3 reads TGTGCCAGTAGTCGTAGTTATAACTACAATGAGCAGTTCTTC. This sequence encodes CASSRSYNYNEQFF.

This chain connects TRBV18 to TRBJ2-5; 8 bases fit TRBD2. The CDR3 loop spans 15 amino acids. V dropped 0 bases and J dropped 4; count of bases not matched to a gene: 4. Germline loops: CDR1 KGHSH, CDR2 LQKENI. CDR3 nucleotide sequence: TGTGCCAGCTCACCACCGGGACTAGAAAGAGAGACCCAGTACTTC. Translation: CASSPPGLERETQYF. The variable domain in full, with the rest retrieved from reference TRBV18 and TRBJ2-5, is NAGVMQNPRHLVRRRGQEARLRCSPMKGHSHVYWYRQLPEEGLKFMVYLQKENIIDESGMPKERFSAEFPKEGPSILRIQQVVRGDSAAYFCASSPPGLERETQYFGPGTRLLVL.

The chain joins TRBV27 to TRBJ1-1; tentatively, D is TRBD1 (5 bases). The CDR3 consists of 14 residues. The ends were cut back, 4 bases at V and 6 bases at J, with 15 bases in the middle. The germline V gene encodes CDR1 MNHEY and CDR2 SMNVEV (reference sequence). CDR3 DNA sequence: TGTGCCAGCAGTTACGGGACCGGCGGGGCTGAAGCTTTCTTT. Residues: CASSYGTGGAEAFF.

The rearrangement links TRBV19 to TRBJ2-2; D remains ambiguous. Trimming took 6 bases from V and 7 from J, leaving 15 bases between them. Germline values: CDR1 LNHDA, CDR2 SQIVND (reference sequence). The CDR3 has 14 amino acids. CDR3 sequence reads: CASRTPWGNGELFF. CDR3 bases: TGTGCCAGTAGAACGCCGTGGGGTAACGGGGAGCTGTTTTTT.

This chain uses TRBV28 with TRBJ2-1, with D tentatively TRBD2 (6 bases). CDR1 MDHEN and CDR2 SYDVKM come from the germline V gene. V shed 1 base and J shed 0 bases, with 10 bases lying between them. This CDR3 is 16 amino acids long. The CDR3 DNA reads as TGTGCCAGCAGTTTATTGGCGGGAAGCTCCTACAATGAGCAGTTCTTC. Translated: CASSLLAGSSYNEQFF.

The genes are TRBV12-5 and TRBJ1-3; D is uncertain. Germline V gives CDR1 LGHNT, CDR2 FRNRAP. The CDR3 totals 13 residues. V lost 9 bases, J lost 0 bases, and 9 bases lay in between. As DNA, the CDR3 is TGTGCTAGCGAAACAGACTCTGGAAACACCATATATTTT. This codes for CASETDSGNTIYF.

In its sample, this clone was seen once. This chain uses TRBV7-9 with TRBJ2-1, with TRBD1 identical over 8 bases. Germline CDR1 reads SEHNR; CDR2 reads FQNEAQ (reference sequence). V lost 5 bases, J lost 3 bases, and 9 bases stayed unmatched. The CDR3 runs to 16 residues. The CDR3 sequence: CASSPSPGTGYNEQFF. CDR3 bases: TGTGCCAGCAGCCCGAGCCCGGGGACAGGCTACAATGAGCAGTTCTTC.

CDR3: CASSLGAANTGELFF. CDR3 sequence (DNA): TGTGCCAGCAGCTTAGGGGCAGCGAACACCGGGGAGCTGTTTTTT. The genes are TRBV7-2 and TRBJ2-2; the D is unclear. From germline, CDR1 is SGHTA and CDR2 FQGNSA. This CDR3 comprises 15 residues. V lost 1 base to trimming and J lost 0 bases, with 6 bases between them.

This chain uses TRBV7-9 with TRBJ2-7; tentative D call: TRBD2 (6 bases). Germline assignment: CDR1 SEHNR and CDR2 FQNEAQ (reference sequence). V lost 5 bases to trimming and J lost 1 base, with 21 bases between them. The CDR3 is 17 amino acids. The CDR3 sequence is CASSPMGGGYESYEQYF. CDR3 bases: TGTGCCAGCAGCCCCATGGGGGGAGGATACGAGTCCTACGAGCAGTACTTC.

The chain uses TRBV15 and TRBJ2-6; possibly TRBD1 for D (6 bases). The germline CDR1 and CDR2 sequences are LNHNV and YYDKDF (reference sequence). The CDR3 contains 15 residues. V lost 5 bases to trimming and J lost 1 base, with 9 bases between them. The CDR3 bases are TGTGCCACCAGCTCACAGGGTTCTGGGGCCAACGTCCTGACTTTC. It is translated as CATSSQGSGANVLTF.

V is TRBV7-2 and J is TRBJ1-1; no clear D. Germline assignment: CDR1 SGHTA and CDR2 FQGNSA. Between the trimmed V and J ends, which lost 1 base and 4 bases, there was a span of 13 bases. The CDR3 extends over 15 amino acids. The CDR3 bases are TGTGCCAGCAGCTTAGAGGGTCCACTGGGCACTGAAGCTTTCTTT. Translating gives CASSLEGPLGTEAFF.

The chain has TRBV7-2 and TRBJ1-2; possible D gene TRBD1, 5 bases. The CDR3 extends over 14 amino acids. Per the germline V gene, CDR1 is SGHTA and CDR2 is FQGNSA. V was cut by 2 bases and J by 4 bases, with 11 bases left in between. The CDR3: CASSLLGGSYGYTF. In DNA form, the CDR3 reads TGTGCCAGCAGCTTACTCGGGGGATCCTATGGCTACACCTTC.